The clone carrying this T cell receptor beta chain was counted between two and nine times. Its specificity is unknown. This record belongs to a study of T-cell reconstitution after alpha-beta-depleted transplantation in children. Overall study findings and caveats: Reportedly, roughly two months post-transplant, alpha-beta T cells arose from several hundred expanded graft clones.

A TCRbeta library incorporating unique molecular identifiers was prepared. Each CDR3 protein is one row after TCRdb ran MiXCR on the PCR reads. Among about 980,000 distinct CDR3 sequences listed, around 30% were seen once. The sample in question was PBMCs, mostly from graft donor cells, obtained 360 days after TCRalphabeta/CD19-depleted stem cell transplant. This TCR came from a boy in the first two years of life who had a stem cell transplant for SCID, so the T cells may come from the graft donor.

The CDR3 here is CASSLTGSGTEAFF. CDR3 nucleotide sequence: TGTGCCAGCAGCCTCACAGGCAGCGGCACTGAAGCTTTCTTT. The chain joins TRBV7-2 to TRBJ1-1, with D possibly matching TRBD1 (5 bases). The CDR3 covers 14 residues. Germline CDR1 and CDR2: SGHTA and FQGNSA. V was cut by 5 bases and J by 4 bases, with 14 bases left in between.